The T cell receptor beta chain described here comes from a study of Tregs in tolerant kidney transplant recipients. For the study at large: A roughly three-day belatacept mixed lymphocyte reaction, sometimes plus 5-day graft donor restimulation, preceded CD4+CD25+CD127- sorting.

CDR3 length: 12 amino acids. Per germline, CDR1 SGHVS and CDR2 FQNEAQ. The V gene lost 5 bases and the J gene lost 6 bases, with 11 bases spanning the gap. As for this clone: What it recognizes is unknown.

General observations from the study: No direct test of biological reproducibility was done here. Expanding Tregs on activated donor B cells appeared to best identify donor-specific TCRbeta clones.

Repertoires were generated with immunoSEQ multiplex PCR, while TCRdb's copy carries only in-frame clones and drops some. The sample has around 30,000 clones, about 79% seen once; the top ten hold about 2.3%. The sequence was collected from a human donor in good health. The gene calls are TRBV7-8 and TRBJ2-7; D is possibly TRBD2 (6 bases). The sample comprised Tregs from blood cultured with allogeneic cells. The CDR3 region has the DNA TGTGCCAGCAGCGGGTCGGGGGTCGAGCAGTACTTC. Translation gives CASSGSGVEQYF.